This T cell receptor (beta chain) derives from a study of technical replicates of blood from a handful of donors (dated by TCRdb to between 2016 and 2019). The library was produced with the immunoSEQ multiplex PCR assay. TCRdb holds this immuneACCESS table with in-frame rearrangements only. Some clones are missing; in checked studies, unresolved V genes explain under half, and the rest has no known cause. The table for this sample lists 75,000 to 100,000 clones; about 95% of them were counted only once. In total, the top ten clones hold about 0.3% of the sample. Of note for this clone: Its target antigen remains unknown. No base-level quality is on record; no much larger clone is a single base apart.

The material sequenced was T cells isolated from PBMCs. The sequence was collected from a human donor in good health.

The CDR3 protein is CASNPGTRIYNEQFF. The DNA is TGTGCCAGCAACCCCGGAACTAGAATCTACAATGAGCAGTTCTTC. Recombination connected TRBV28 to TRBJ2-1, with a weak D call of TRBD2 (5 bases match). The CDR1 and CDR2 encoded by the germline V gene are MDHEN and SYDVKM. The CDR3 goes from the cysteine to the phenylalanine over 15 residues. The retained sequence is limited to the CDR3, 45 bases, with the frame set at the first base. The V and J ends are trimmed by 7 bases and 3 bases, leaving 16 bases between them. With all but the CDR3 taken from the reference TRBV28 and TRBJ2-1 genes, the full variable domain is: DVKVTQSSRYLVKRTGEKVFLECVQDMDHENMFWYRQDPGLGLRLIYFSYDVKMKEKGDIPEGYSVSREKKERFSLILESASTNQTSMYLCASNPGTRIYNEQFFGPGTRLTVL.